This is a list of T cell receptor beta chains from one sample in a study of neurological immune-mediated disorders. TCRdb reprocessed the 5' RACE reads via MiXCR and lists one record per CDR3 protein. The profile shows around 25,000 distinct CDR3 sequences, under 15% of them singletons. Sequenced sample: PBMCs. Receptors were obtained from a woman in her 40s with HTLV-1-associated myelopathy (HAM/TSP). CDR3s include the opening cysteine and the closing phenylalanine or tryptophan. A D gene is named only where the DNA matches it firmly. Where a row states a size, it is once, few, many or the class of an expanded clone; other rows omit it.

.	TRBV28	TRBJ1-1	12	.	CASSVRAEGAFF	TGTGCCAGCAGTGTTCGTGCGGAGGGAGCTTTCTTT
many	TRBV5-1	TRBJ2-1	16	TRBD2	CASSGTSGRAPNEQFF	TGCGCCAGCAGCGGAACTAGCGGGAGGGCCCCGAATGAGCAGTTCTTC
few	TRBV5-6	TRBJ1-1	13	.	CASSLDWNTEAFF	TGTGCCAGCAGCTTGGACTGGAACACTGAAGCTTTCTTT
.	TRBV2	TRBJ1-4	13	.	CASTTRGDEKLFF	TGTGCCAGCACGACGAGGGGCGATGAAAAACTGTTTTTT
many	TRBV5-1	TRBJ2-6	15	TRBD1	CASSETGAGANVLTF	TGCGCCAGCAGCGAGACAGGGGCAGGGGCCAACGTCCTGACTTTC
many	TRBV5-1	TRBJ2-3	17	.	CASSLVVASSSTDTQYF	TGCGCCAGCAGCTTGGTGGTCGCCAGCAGTAGCACAGATACGCAGTATTTT
many	TRBV20-1	TRBJ2-1	13	.	CSARNTAGNEQFF	TGCAGTGCTAGGAATACCGCAGGGAATGAGCAGTTCTTC
.	TRBV20-1	TRBJ2-1	12	.	CSTTGTDYEQFF	TGCAGTACCACAGGGACCGACTATGAGCAGTTCTTC
once	TRBV9	TRBJ2-2	14	.	CAISPRTSTGELFF	TGTGCTATCAGCCCACGGACCAGCACCGGGGAGCTGTTTTTT
many	TRBV20-1	TRBJ2-1	14	TRBD1	CSALTGQTYNEQFF	TGCAGTGCTCTAACGGGACAGACCTACAATGAGCAGTTCTTC
.	TRBV3-1	TRBJ2-5	15	.	CASSQLNRAYKTQYF	TGTGCCAGCAGCCAACTTAACCGGGCCTACAAGACCCAGTACTTC
many	TRBV5-1	TRBJ1-3	16	.	CASSLPDSYSGNTIYF	TGCGCCAGCAGCTTGCCGGACAGCTACTCTGGAAACACCATATATTTT
many	TRBV20-1	TRBJ2-1	15	.	CSARSAGGFYNEQFF	TGCAGTGCTAGATCGGCCGGGGGCTTTTACAATGAGCAGTTCTTC
few	TRBV7-6	TRBJ2-1	17	TRBD2	CASSLPRGRAGRNEQFF	TGTGCCAGCAGCTTACCCCGGGGCCGAGCGGGGAGAAATGAGCAGTTCTTC
many	TRBV5-1	TRBJ1-4	16	.	CASSLTGRATNEKLFF	TGCGCCAGCAGCTTGACAGGCCGTGCAACTAATGAAAAACTGTTTTTT
medium-sized	TRBV20-1	TRBJ1-1	19	TRBD1	CSALPVGSGTGDENTEAFF	TGCAGTGCTTTGCCCGTAGGCTCTGGGACAGGGGATGAGAACACTGAAGCTTTCTTT
many	TRBV5-1	TRBJ1-5	15	.	CASSLDGAGNQPQHF	TGCGCCAGCAGCTTGGATGGGGCCGGCAATCAGCCCCAGCATTTT
many	TRBV18	TRBJ2-7	16	TRBD1	CASSDGMDRGTNEQYF	TGTGCCAGCTCAGACGGTATGGACAGGGGGACGAACGAGCAGTACTTC
few	TRBV5-1	TRBJ2-7	15	.	CASSSTGTYSYEQYF	TGCGCCAGCAGCAGTACCGGGACTTACTCCTACGAGCAGTACTTC
many	TRBV5-1	TRBJ1-2	12	.	CASSRDNYGYTF	TGCGCCAGCAGCCGGGACAACTATGGCTACACCTTC
.	TRBV5-1	TRBJ1-2	16	.	CASSFHNRASSVGYTF	TGCGCCAGCAGCTTCCATAACAGGGCATCCTCAGTTGGCTACACCTTC
many	TRBV4-2	TRBJ2-7	13	.	CASSQGGSYEQYF	TGTGCCAGCAGCCAAGGAGGGTCCTACGAGCAGTACTTC
many	TRBV5-6	TRBJ1-2	16	.	CASSFHNRASSGGYTF	TGTGCCAGCAGCTTCCATAACAGGGCATCCTCAGGTGGCTACACCTTC
many	TRBV7-2	TRBJ2-1	14	.	CASSLANGGPEQFF	TGTGCCAGCAGCTTAGCCAACGGGGGGCCCGAGCAGTTCTTC
.	TRBV5-1	TRBJ2-2	13	.	CASSWTSTGELFF	TGCGCCAGCAGCTGGACGAGCACCGGGGAGCTGTTTTTT